A single sample is the source of the 2 T cell receptor beta chains below, sequenced in a study of blood T cell repertoires in COVID-19 (dated by TCRdb to 2018 to 2020). Library preparation used the immunoSEQ multiplex PCR assay. Entries here come from immuneACCESS through TCRdb and include only in-frame sequences with V and J called. Some clones fail to appear in such tables; in the studies checked, an unresolved V gene covers under half of the shortfall, and the cause of the remainder is unknown. The sample contains roughly 280,000 clones, about 85% of them found a single time. In total, the top ten clones hold about 2.2% of the sample. Sequencing input: peripheral blood. These receptors all come from a woman aged 50 to 60 who had recovered from COVID-19.

V gene TRBV6-5 combines with J gene TRBJ2-1, with a weak D call TRBD2 (5 bases). Trimming cost V 5 bases and J 11 bases, with 16 bases left between them. The germline gives CDR1 MNHEY, CDR2 SVGAGI. CDR3 length equals 13 residues. CDR3 DNA sequence: TGTGCCAGCAGTAGTCCTGTAAGCGGAAAGCAGTTCTTC. Its protein is CASSSPVSGKQFF.

The chain uses TRBV6-1 and TRBJ2-7, with a weak D call TRBD2 (6 bases). V dropped 1 base and J dropped 6 bases, with 10 bases sitting between them. CDR3 length: 13 amino acids. Germline lookup yields CDR1 MNHNS and CDR2 SASEGT. CDR3 sequence reads: CASSEGRRGEQYF. The CDR3 nucleotides read TGTGCCAGCAGTGAAGGACGGCGGGGCGAGCAGTACTTC.